This TCR beta chain stems from a study of PD-1 blockade in classical Hodgkin lymphoma. Data came from immunoSEQ multiplex PCR; TCRdb stores just in-frame clones and leaves some out. The table has almost 100,000 clones, 80% to 95% seen once. Every patient relapsed after autologous stem cell transplantation, and brentuximab vedotin exposure varied. This CDR3 comprises 14 residues. The V gene lost 4 bases and the J gene lost 4 bases, with 12 bases spanning the gap. Per germline, CDR1 SGDLS and CDR2 YYNGEE. This rearrangement joins TRBV9 to TRBJ2-1; D is ambiguous. The TCR originated in a human donor with classical Hodgkin lymphoma. Sequences were derived from peripheral blood mononuclear cells (PBMCs), sampled at baseline. CDR3 amino acids: CASSPGRTYNEQFF. The CDR3, as DNA: TGTGCCAGCAGCCCTGGGCGAACTTACAATGAGCAGTTCTTC.